This T cell receptor (beta chain) was observed in a study of T-cell reconstitution after alpha-beta-depleted transplantation in children. The V gene lost 5 bases and the J gene lost 4 bases, with 12 bases spanning the gap. This CDR3 is built from 14 residues. This sample's TCRbeta library carried unique molecular identifier barcodes. TCRdb redid the calling of the PCR reads with MiXCR, one entry per CDR3 protein. This sample yields roughly 220,000 distinct CDR3 sequences, of which approximately 12% are seen a single time; 2% to 3% belongs to the top ten. This clonotype was observed a handful of times.

This clonotype was sampled from a human donor who donated a stem cell graft to a child with acute lymphoblastic leukemia. The material was PBMCs from the stem cell graft donor, obtained from the stem cell graft. The chain links TRBV12-3 or TRBV12-4 to TRBJ2-1; perhaps TRBD2 as D (6 bases). In nucleotides, the CDR3 is TGTGCCAGCAGTCCCATAGCGGCTTACAATGAGCAGTTCTTC. It is translated as CASSPIAAYNEQFF.